The 32 T cell receptor beta chains below come from one sample, sequenced in a study of cytomegalovirus exposure and HLA in healthy donors. Researchers ran the PCR with 60 Vbeta and 13 Jbeta primers. Generated by immunoSEQ multiplex PCR, the TCRdb table keeps only in-frame clones and is missing some. Counted here are approximately 110,000 clones, over 75% occurring once; the ten biggest clones make up 8.6%. Sample: PBMCs. The receptors shown here come from a middle-aged woman in good health and CMV-seropositive.

The V call is TRBV5-8, the J call TRBJ1-5; 7 bases agree with TRBD1. V shed 0 bases, J shed 3 bases, and the junction held 0 bases outside the gene matches. The CDR3 is 14 amino acids. Germline V gene data show CDR1 as SGHTS and CDR2 as YDEGEE. For the CDR3, the DNA is TGTGCCAGCAGCTTGGAGGGGGCCAATCAGCCCCAGCATTTT. It specifies CASSLEGANQPQHF.

The count of this clone is one. The chain carries TRBV19 and TRBJ2-2; D is unresolved. Trimming removed 7 bases from V and 0 bases from J, with 3 bases in between. The CDR3 has 12 amino acids. Germline V CDR1 and CDR2: LNHDA, SQIVND (reference sequence). CDR3 loop: CASTANTGELFF. CDR3 nucleotide sequence: TGTGCCAGTACCGCGAACACCGGGGAGCTGTTTTTT.

The CDR3 loop is CASSEREDYEQYF. CDR3 DNA sequence: TGTGCCAGCAGTGAGAGGGAAGACTACGAGCAGTACTTC. The chain joins TRBV6-1 to TRBJ2-7, with TRBD2 as a possible D gene (5 bases). Between the trimmed V and J ends, which lost 3 bases and 3 bases, there was a span of 9 bases. CDR3 size: 13 residues. Per germline, CDR1 MNHNS and CDR2 SASEGT.

The chain carries TRBV6-1 and TRBJ2-5; TRBD1 matches 9 bases. The CDR3 length is 13 residues. Trimming cost V 11 bases and J 2 bases; bases outside gene matches: 6. From germline, CDR1 is MNHNS and CDR2 SASEGT. For the CDR3, the DNA is TGTGCCGGACGGACAGGGGCGCAAGAGACCCAGTACTTC. It yields the protein CAGRTGAQETQYF.

The rearrangement joins TRBV5-1 to TRBJ2-6; perhaps TRBD1 as D (6 bases). There are 16 residues in the CDR3. Germline V lookup: CDR1 SGHRS, CDR2 YFSETQ. Trimming removed 4 bases from V and 0 bases from J, with 11 bases in between. CDR3 sequence: CASSAGQFSGANVLTF. Written as DNA, the CDR3 is TGCGCCAGCAGCGCCGGACAGTTCTCTGGGGCCAACGTCCTGACTTTC.

The V and J genes are TRBV5-1 and TRBJ2-5; 7 bases are a match to TRBD1. Germline-derived CDR1 and CDR2 are SGHRS and YFSETQ. V was pared by 0 bases and J by 2 bases, with 4 bases of the junction left unmatched. There are 15 residues in the CDR3. In nucleotides, the CDR3 is TGCGCCAGCAGCTTGGCTGGGACAGAGCAAGAGACCCAGTACTTC. Amino acids: CASSLAGTEQETQYF.

The V call is TRBV19, the J call TRBJ2-1; the match to TRBD2 covers 9 bases. CDR1 and CDR2 (germline): LNHDA, SQIVND (reference sequence). There are 15 residues in the CDR3. The J segment lost 4 bases and the V segment lost 7 bases, leaving 8 bases of the junction unmatched. CDR3 sequence reads: CASTGGTSKYNEQFF. CDR3 coding DNA: TGTGCCAGTACCGGGGGGACTAGCAAGTACAATGAGCAGTTCTTC.

The CDR3 sequence: CASSPGGDGLGETQYF. In DNA, the CDR3 is TGTGCCAGCTCACCAGGAGGGGATGGGCTGGGAGAGACCCAGTACTTC. The chain carries TRBV18 and TRBJ2-5, with D possibly matching TRBD2 (6 bases). V was clipped by 2 bases and J by 4 bases, with 17 bases between them. This CDR3 is built from 16 residues. Germline CDR1 reads KGHSH; CDR2 reads LQKENI. Together with reference TRBV18 and TRBJ2-5, the CDR3 gives the full variable domain: NAGVMQNPRHLVRRRGQEARLRCSPMKGHSHVYWYRQLPEEGLKFMVYLQKENIIDESGMPKERFSAEFPKEGPSILRIQQVVRGDSAAYFCASSPGGDGLGETQYFGPGTRLLVL.

This clone has a handful of counts. The chain couples TRBV18 to TRBJ2-4, with D maybe TRBD2 (5 bases). This CDR3 spans 15 amino acids. Looked up from germline, CDR1 is KGHSH and CDR2 is LQKENI. Trimming pared 1 base from V and 6 bases from J, leaving 13 bases between. The DNA for the CDR3 is TGTGCCAGCTCACCACAGGAGGCAGGCGCAAACATTCAGTACTTC. Translating gives CASSPQEAGANIQYF.

This clone was detected only once. The rearrangement uses TRBV7-2 and TRBJ2-4; 7 positions agree with TRBD1. The V and J ends lost 5 bases and 6 bases, in that order; junction bases with no gene match: 10. The CDR3 totals 15 residues. CDR1 is SGHTA and CDR2 is FQGNSA in the germline V gene. The CDR3 is CASSPTDRAGNIQYF. CDR3 DNA: TGTGCCAGCAGCCCAACTGACAGGGCGGGAAACATTCAGTACTTC.

The chain combines TRBV2 with TRBJ2-5, with 7 bases that match TRBD1. Germline trimming cut 7 bases from V and 4 bases from J; bases unmatched to any gene: 6. The CDR3 runs 13 residues. Germline V gene data show CDR1 as SNHLY and CDR2 as FYNNEI. The DNA of the CDR3 is TGTGCCAGCACCTCAGGGGGAAGAGAGACCCAGTACTTC. The encoded protein is CASTSGGRETQYF.

The chain uses TRBV27 and TRBJ1-5, with D perhaps TRBD1 (5 bases). The CDR3 consists of 15 residues. V was shortened by 6 bases and J by 1 base, with 13 bases between the two germline ends. Germline CDR1 is MNHEY and CDR2 is SMNVEV (reference sequence). For the CDR3, the DNA is TGTGCCAGCAGAGCGGGGGGGTCGAGCAATCAGCCCCAGCATTTT. This gives the protein CASRAGGSSNQPQHF.

This chain links TRBV11-2 with TRBJ2-5; possibly TRBD1 for D (6 bases). V was cut by 2 bases and J by 5 bases, with 15 bases left in between. CDR1 and CDR2 from the germline V gene are SGHAT and FQNNGV. This CDR3 has 15 residues. The CDR3: CASSLYRVTGETQYF. Written as DNA, the CDR3 is TGTGCCAGCAGCTTATACAGGGTAACAGGGGAGACCCAGTACTTC.

The sample holds a few counts of this clone. The CDR3, as DNA: TGTGCCAGTAGTCCAACCGGGACACCCAACGAGCAGTACTTC. It is translated as CASSPTGTPNEQYF. V is TRBV19 and J is TRBJ2-7; possibly TRBD1 for D (6 bases). Trimming removed 5 bases at V and 5 bases at J, with 16 bases between. Germline V CDR1 and CDR2: LNHDA, SQIVND (reference sequence). The CDR3 has 14 amino acids.

The chain uses TRBV4-1 and TRBJ1-1; 12 bases agree with TRBD1. J gave up 6 bases and V 1 base, and 3 bases lay outside the gene matches. CDR1 is MGHRA, CDR2 YSYEKL, per germline. The CDR3 sequence is 15 residues long. The DNA of the CDR3 is TGCGCCAGCAGCCAAGGGGACAGGGGGCCGTCTGAAGCTTTCTTT. Protein: CASSQGDRGPSEAFF.

This chain connects TRBV4-1 to TRBJ1-5; D is ambiguous. Trimming shortened V by 0 bases and J by 1 base, and 10 bases separated the two germline ends. This CDR3 region has 16 residues. Germline V gene lookup returns CDR1 MGHRA and CDR2 YSYEKL. This CDR3 is CASSQDYAKSNQPQHF. The CDR3 DNA follows: TGCGCCAGCAGCCAAGACTACGCGAAGAGCAATCAGCCCCAGCATTTT.

This chain connects TRBV28 to TRBJ1-2, with TRBD1 identical over 8 bases. Germline V gene sequence: CDR1 MDHEN, CDR2 SYDVKM. The V and J ends lost 3 bases and 3 bases, in that order; junction bases with no gene match: 0. The CDR3 consists of 13 residues. The CDR3 is CASSLTGDYGYTF. DNA for the CDR3: TGTGCCAGCAGTTTGACAGGGGACTATGGCTACACCTTC.

The chain is built from TRBV4-2 and TRBJ1-4; 7 bases match TRBD1. Germline-derived CDR1 and CDR2 are LGHNA and YNFKEQ. J was trimmed by 8 bases and V by 0 bases; bases with no gene match: 12. The CDR3 is made up of 17 amino acids. The CDR3 DNA reads TGTGCCAGCAGCCAAGATCCCAAATTCGGGACAGAGGAAAAACTGTTTTTT. It yields the protein CASSQDPKFGTEEKLFF.

J is TRBJ1-1 and V is TRBV5-1; 7 bases map to TRBD1. The CDR3 has 14 residues. V shed 4 bases, J shed 3 bases, and the junction held 6 bases outside the gene matches. CDR1 and CDR2 (germline): SGHRS, YFSETQ. This chain's CDR3 is CASSADGQDTEAFF. The DNA for the CDR3 is TGCGCCAGCAGCGCGGACGGACAGGACACTGAAGCTTTCTTT.

The CDR3 protein is CASSVQGADTEAFF. CDR3 DNA: TGTGCCAGCAGCGTTCAGGGGGCCGACACTGAAGCTTTCTTT. This chain connects TRBV7-8 to TRBJ1-1; 8 positions agree with TRBD1. The germline V gene encodes CDR1 SGHVS and CDR2 FQNEAQ. This CDR3 is built from 14 residues. J lost 3 bases, V lost 5 bases, and 5 bases had no gene match.

The V call is TRBV4-1, the J call TRBJ1-1; 7 bases match TRBD1. Germline assignment: CDR1 MGHRA and CDR2 YSYEKL. The J segment lost 1 base and the V segment lost 1 base, leaving 6 bases of the junction unmatched. The CDR3 extends over 16 amino acids. CDR3 sequence reads: CASSQVRQGPNTEAFF. The CDR3 bases are TGCGCCAGCAGCCAAGTTCGACAGGGTCCGAACACTGAAGCTTTCTTT.

The J gene is TRBJ1-2, the V gene TRBV6-1; D possibly corresponds to TRBD1 (6 bases). The CDR3 consists of 14 residues. Germline V gene sequence: CDR1 MNHNS, CDR2 SASEGT. V was pared by 5 bases and J by 1 base, with 11 bases between. The CDR3 spells CASSPHRDNYGYTF. The CDR3, as DNA: TGTGCCAGCAGTCCTCACAGGGATAACTATGGCTACACCTTC.

The chain couples TRBV11-3 to TRBJ2-1, with 8 positions matching TRBD1. Per the germline V gene, CDR1 is SGHNT and CDR2 is YENEEA. The CDR3 loop spans 18 amino acids. V shed 5 bases and J 1 base; nucleotides not matched to a gene: 13. The CDR3 region has the DNA TGTGCCAGCAGCCACAGACAGGGGAGAACTGTATCCTACAATGAGCAGTTCTTC. It specifies CASSHRQGRTVSYNEQFF.

This chain connects TRBV6-6 to TRBJ2-7; 7 bases map to TRBD1. CDR1 is MNHNY, CDR2 SVGAGI, per germline (reference sequence). This CDR3 contains 15 residues. J gave up 0 bases and V 6 bases, and 8 bases lay outside the gene matches. The CDR3 DNA reads TGTGCCAGCAGGCCGACAGGGTTGAGCTCCTACGAGCAGTACTTC. Its translation is CASRPTGLSSYEQYF.

The chain couples TRBV18 to TRBJ1-5; 7 bases line up with TRBD1. Losses at the gene ends were 3 bases for V and 3 bases for J; bases not matched to a gene: 8. This CDR3 is built from 16 residues. Germline V gives CDR1 KGHSH, CDR2 LQKENI. CDR3 nucleotides: TGTGCCAGCTCACCTCCCGCTGGGACAGACAATCAGCCCCAGCATTTT. This codes for CASSPPAGTDNQPQHF.

Turning to this clone: A junction boundary mismatches the germline segment, possibly from a read error. The rearrangement links TRBV7-9 to TRBJ1-2; D is possibly TRBD1 (6 bases). CDR1 and CDR2 from the germline V gene are SEHNR and FQNEAQ (reference sequence). The CDR3 consists of 18 residues. CDR3 nucleotide sequence: TGTTCCAGCAGCTTAGCGGCGGGGGGCGCAGGGTTTAACTATGGCTACACCTTC. Translated, it gives CSSSLAAGGAGFNYGYTF.

The chain joins TRBV2 to TRBJ2-7; the D gene is possibly TRBD1 (5 bases). CDR1 and CDR2 (germline): SNHLY, FYNNEI. The CDR3 is made up of 14 amino acids. Trimming pared 5 bases from V and 3 bases from J, leaving 14 bases between. Written as DNA, the CDR3 is TGTGCCAGCAGTCCCTCTGTGCAGGGCTACGAGCAGTACTTC. It codes for CASSPSVQGYEQYF.

The gene calls are TRBV2 and TRBJ1-1; 9 nucleotides align to TRBD1. After removal of 6 bases from V and 6 bases from J, the junction contained 8 bases not matched to a gene. The CDR3 consists of 14 residues. Per germline, CDR1 SNHLY and CDR2 FYNNEI. The CDR3 is CASSWDRERPEAFF. The CDR3 coding sequence is TGTGCCAGCAGCTGGGACAGGGAAAGACCTGAAGCTTTCTTT. Complete variable domain (other parts from reference TRBV2 and TRBJ1-1): EPEVTQTPSHQVTQMGQEVILRCVPISNHLYFYWYRQILGQKVEFLVSFYNNEISEKSEIFDDQFSVERPDGSNFTLKIRSTKLEDSAMYFCASSWDRERPEAFFGQGTRLTVV.

CDR3 bases: TGTGCCAGTAGTGAACACAGGGGGCTGGAAACTGAAGCTTTCTTT. Translating gives CASSEHRGLETEAFF. The chain has TRBV19 and TRBJ1-1; 9 positions agree with TRBD1. The CDR3 totals 15 residues. Germline CDR1 and CDR2: LNHDA and SQIVND (reference sequence). With V trimmed by 5 bases and J by 5 bases, 9 bases remained unmatched.

The genes are TRBV5-1 and TRBJ2-5; TRBD1 matches 8 bases. The CDR3 extends over 13 amino acids. Germline loops: CDR1 SGHRS, CDR2 YFSETQ. Losses at the gene ends were 8 bases for V and 1 base for J; bases not matched to a gene: 4. The CDR3 sequence: CASGQGVQETQYF. The CDR3 bases are TGCGCCAGTGGACAGGGCGTCCAAGAGACCCAGTACTTC.

This clone appeared once. The V and J genes are TRBV2 and TRBJ1-2, with D uncertain. This CDR3 is 13 amino acids long. In germline, CDR1 is SNHLY, CDR2 FYNNEI. V lost 10 bases, J lost 2 bases, and 14 bases lay in between. CDR3 sequence (DNA): TGTGCCATGCCGACAACCTTAAACTATGGCTACACCTTC. This translates into CAMPTTLNYGYTF.

This chain connects TRBV4-2 to TRBJ1-6, with a weak D call TRBD1 (5 bases). This CDR3 region has 15 residues. V lost 1 base and J 11 bases, leaving 15 bases between the germline ends. Germline V lookup: CDR1 LGHNA, CDR2 YNFKEQ. The CDR3 here is CASSQGLGREAPLHF. DNA of the CDR3: TGTGCCAGCAGCCAAGGGTTGGGCAGGGAGGCACCCCTCCACTTT.